The source of this TCR beta chain is a study of blood T cell repertoires in COVID-19. As for the study in general: Material from acute and convalescent COVID-19 was sourced from the United States, Italy and Spain. In each case, the material was cDNA or gDNA derived from T cells, B-cell-depleted T cells, or PBMCs.

Under the authors' procedure: Using reference gene primer amplification, nucleated cell counts were estimated. Sequencing used immunoSEQ multiplex PCR; TCRdb keeps in-frame clones, though not all of them. The V and J calls and clone size were taken over from that table, and D and trimming were inferred from the DNA. The profile shows around 120,000 clones, 83% of them singletons. V was pared by 2 bases and J by 1 base, with 1 base of the junction left unmatched. The CDR3 is 15 amino acids. From germline, CDR1 is MNHEY and CDR2 SVGAGI. This chain joins TRBV6-5 and TRBJ2-2, with 7 nucleotides matching TRBD1. Specimen: peripheral blood. The receptor was derived from a man aged 80 or over with active or convalescent COVID-19. CDR3 in DNA: TGTGCCAGCAGTTACGGGACAGAGAACACCGGGGAGCTGTTTTTT. Protein sequence: CASSYGTENTGELFF.